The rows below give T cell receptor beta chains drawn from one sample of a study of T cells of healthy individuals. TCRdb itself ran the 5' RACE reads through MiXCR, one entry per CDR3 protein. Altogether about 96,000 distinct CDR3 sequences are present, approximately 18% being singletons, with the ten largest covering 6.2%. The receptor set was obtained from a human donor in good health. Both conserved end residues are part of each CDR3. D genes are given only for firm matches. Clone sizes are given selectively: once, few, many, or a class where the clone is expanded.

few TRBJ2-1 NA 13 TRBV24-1 CATGRDSYNEQFF TGTGCCACCGGTCGGGACTCCTACAATGAGCAGTTCTTC
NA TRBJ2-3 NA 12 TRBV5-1 CASKDVGGEQYF TGCGCCAGCAAGGACGTGGGAGGAGAGCAGTATTTT
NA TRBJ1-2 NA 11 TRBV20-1 CSAREGLGYTF TGCAGTGCTAGAGAGGGGCTCGGCTACACCTTC
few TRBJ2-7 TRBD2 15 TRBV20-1 CSANRGGRASHEQYF TGCAGTGCTAATCGTGGCGGGAGGGCCTCCCACGAGCAGTACTTC
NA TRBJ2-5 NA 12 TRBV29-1 CSVEEVRETQYF TGCAGCGTTGAAGAGGTGAGAGAGACCCAGTACTTC
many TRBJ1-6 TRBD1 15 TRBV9 CASSPTGGGDSPLHF TGTGCCAGCAGCCCGACAGGGGGCGGCGATTCACCCCTCCACTTT
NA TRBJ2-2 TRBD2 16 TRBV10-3 CAIRPVGGVAAGELFF TGTGCCATTCGTCCTGTGGGAGGGGTGGCCGCCGGGGAGCTGTTTTTT
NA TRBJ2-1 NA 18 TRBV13 CASSLVSLWVPENNEQFF TGTGCCAGCAGCTTAGTATCGTTGTGGGTCCCAGAAAACAATGAGCAGTTCTTC
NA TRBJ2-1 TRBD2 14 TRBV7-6 CASSFGGIYNEQFF TGTGCCAGCAGCTTCGGGGGGATCTACAATGAGCAGTTCTTC
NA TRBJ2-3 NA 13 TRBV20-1 CSARDVGADTQYF TGCAGTGCTAGAGATGTGGGAGCAGATACGCAGTATTTT
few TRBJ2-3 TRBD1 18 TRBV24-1 CATSDYNRGLGAPDTQYF TGTGCCACCAGTGATTACAACAGGGGGCTAGGGGCCCCAGATACGCAGTATTTT
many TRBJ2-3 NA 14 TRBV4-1 CASSQVPSTDTQYF TGCGCCAGCAGCCAAGTCCCGTCCACAGATACGCAGTATTTT
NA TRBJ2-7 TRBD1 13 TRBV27 CASRGTGRYEQYF TGTGCCAGCAGGGGGACAGGGAGGTACGAGCAGTACTTC
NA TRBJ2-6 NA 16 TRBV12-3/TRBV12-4 CASGGPGQSGANVLTF TGTGCCAGCGGGGGCCCCGGACAGTCTGGGGCCAACGTCCTGACTTTC
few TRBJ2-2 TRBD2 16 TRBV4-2 CASSQALADGSGELFF TGTGCCAGCAGCCAAGCACTAGCGGATGGTTCCGGGGAGCTGTTTTTT
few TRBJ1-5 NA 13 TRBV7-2 CASSFWFNQPQHF TGTGCCAGCAGCTTCTGGTTCAATCAGCCCCAGCATTTT
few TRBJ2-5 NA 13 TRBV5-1 CASTSQGGETQYF TGCGCCAGCACCTCACAGGGCGGGGAGACCCAGTACTTC
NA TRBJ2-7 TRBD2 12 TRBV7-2 CASSPRGDRQYF TGTGCCAGCAGCCCCCGGGGGGATCGGCAGTACTTC
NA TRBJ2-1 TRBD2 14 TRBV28 CASTQTSGYNEQFF TGTGCCAGCACTCAGACTAGCGGGTACAATGAGCAGTTCTTC
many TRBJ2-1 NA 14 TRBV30 CAWRGAFPYNEQFF TGTGCCTGGAGGGGCGCATTTCCCTACAATGAGCAGTTCTTC
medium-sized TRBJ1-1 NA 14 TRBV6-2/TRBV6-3 CASSHDEKNTEAFF TGTGCCAGCAGCCACGATGAGAAGAACACTGAAGCTTTCTTT
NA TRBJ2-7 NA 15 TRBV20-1 CSARDRGQVPYEQYF TGCAGTGCTAGAGATCGGGGGCAGGTCCCCTACGAGCAGTACTTC
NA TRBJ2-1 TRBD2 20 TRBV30 CAWRAIVGTSGGASYNEQFF TGTGCCTGGAGGGCTATAGTTGGGACTAGCGGGGGGGCGTCCTACAATGAGCAGTTCTTC
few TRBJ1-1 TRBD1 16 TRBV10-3 CAISESTGRGNTEAFF TGTGCCATCAGTGAGTCGACAGGGAGAGGGAACACTGAAGCTTTCTTT
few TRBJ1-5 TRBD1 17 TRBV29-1 CSVATGTDHYSNQPQHF TGCAGCGTTGCCACCGGGACAGACCATTATAGCAATCAGCCCCAGCATTTT
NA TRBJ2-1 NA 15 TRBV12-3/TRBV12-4 CASSPPKYVPNEQFF TGTGCCAGCAGCCCCCCGAAATATGTTCCCAATGAGCAGTTCTTC
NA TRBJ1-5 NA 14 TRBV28 CASKGTGFNQPQHF TGTGCCAGCAAGGGGACCGGATTCAATCAGCCCCAGCATTTT
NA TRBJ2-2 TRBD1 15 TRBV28 CASSLGQGAYGELFF TGTGCCAGCAGTTTAGGACAGGGCGCTTACGGGGAGCTGTTTTTT
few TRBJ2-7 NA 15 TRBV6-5 CASSTRQASSYEQYF TGTGCCAGCAGTACCCGACAGGCATCCTCCTACGAGCAGTACTTC
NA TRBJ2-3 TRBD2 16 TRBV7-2 CASSSRGSGVADTQYF TGTGCCAGCAGCTCCCGTGGGAGCGGGGTCGCAGATACGCAGTATTTT
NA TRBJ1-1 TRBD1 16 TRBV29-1 CSVVLEGRGLTGEAFF TGCAGCGTTGTACTCGAGGGAAGGGGGCTAACCGGTGAAGCTTTCTTT
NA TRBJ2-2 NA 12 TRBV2 CASSTGSGELFF TGTGCCAGCAGCACAGGCTCCGGGGAGCTGTTTTTT
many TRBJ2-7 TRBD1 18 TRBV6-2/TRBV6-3 CASSYPSQGRGTPYEQYF TGTGCCAGCAGTTACCCATCACAGGGGCGAGGGACACCGTACGAGCAGTACTTC
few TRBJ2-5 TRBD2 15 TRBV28 CASSFTGLSKETQYF TGTGCCAGCAGTTTTACGGGACTATCCAAAGAGACCCAGTACTTC
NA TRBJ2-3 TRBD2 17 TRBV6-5 CASSPDRLAGYTDTQYF TGTGCCAGCAGTCCAGACCGACTAGCGGGATACACAGATACGCAGTATTTT
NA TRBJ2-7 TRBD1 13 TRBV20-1 CSALQGEPYEQYF TGCAGTGCTCTACAGGGGGAGCCTTACGAGCAGTACTTC
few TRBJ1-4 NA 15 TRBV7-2 CASSLQGTTNEKLFF TGTGCCAGCAGCTTACAGGGCACAACTAATGAAAAACTGTTTTTT
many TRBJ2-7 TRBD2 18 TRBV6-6 CASSYSTSGRIVGYEQYF TGTGCCAGCAGTTACTCGACTAGCGGGAGGATCGTTGGCTACGAGCAGTACTTC
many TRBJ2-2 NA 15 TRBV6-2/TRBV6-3 CASRPLTLNTGELFF TGTGCCAGCAGGCCCCTGACTCTGAACACCGGGGAGCTGTTTTTT
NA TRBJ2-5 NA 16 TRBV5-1 CASSLAAGVNQETQYF TGCGCCAGCAGCTTGGCTGCAGGGGTAAACCAAGAGACCCAGTACTTC
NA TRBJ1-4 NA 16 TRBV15 CATSRDRQGTNEKLFF TGTGCCACCAGCAGAGATCGCCAGGGAACTAATGAAAAACTGTTTTTT
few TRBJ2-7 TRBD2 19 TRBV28 CASSLDGLAGPRSSYEQYF TGTGCCAGCAGTTTAGATGGACTAGCGGGACCAAGGAGCTCCTACGAGCAGTACTTC
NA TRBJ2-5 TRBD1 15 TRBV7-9 CASSSGTGGRETQYF TGTGCCAGCAGCTCCGGGACAGGGGGCCGGGAGACCCAGTACTTC
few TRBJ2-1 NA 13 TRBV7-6 CASSLTRNNEQFF TGTGCCAGCAGCTTGACTAGAAACAATGAGCAGTTCTTC
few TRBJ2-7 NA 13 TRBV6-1 CASSWDLNYEQYF TGTGCCAGCAGTTGGGATCTAAACTACGAGCAGTACTTC
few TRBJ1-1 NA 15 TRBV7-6 CASSLVGPGSTEAFF TGTGCCAGCAGCTTAGTGGGCCCGGGGAGCACTGAAGCTTTCTTT
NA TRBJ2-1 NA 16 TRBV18 CASSPGDSSSYNEQFF TGTGCCAGCTCACCGGGGGACTCCAGCTCCTACAATGAGCAGTTCTTC
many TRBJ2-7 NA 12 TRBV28 CASSPRNYEQYF TGTGCCAGCAGTCCCCGAAACTACGAGCAGTACTTC
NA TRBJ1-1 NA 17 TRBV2 CASSEGKRRPTNTEAFF TGTGCCAGCAGTGAAGGAAAGCGTAGACCGACGAACACTGAAGCTTTCTTT
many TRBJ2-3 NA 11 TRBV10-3 CAISERDTQYF TGTGCCATCAGTGAGAGAGATACGCAGTATTTT
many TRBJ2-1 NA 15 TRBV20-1 CSASAGFGSYNEQFF TGCAGTGCAAGCGCTGGTTTCGGCTCCTACAATGAGCAGTTCTTC
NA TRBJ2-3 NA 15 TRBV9 CASSVTGRSTDTQYF TGTGCCAGCAGCGTAACAGGGAGGAGCACAGATACGCAGTATTTT
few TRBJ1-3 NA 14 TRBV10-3 CAISAGDSGNTIYF TGTGCCATCAGTGCCGGGGACTCTGGAAACACCATATATTTT
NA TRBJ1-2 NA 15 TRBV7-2 CASSLRQPFNYGYTF TGTGCCAGCAGCTTACGCCAGCCTTTTAACTATGGCTACACCTTC
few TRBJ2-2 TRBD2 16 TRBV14 CASSPWSGRGTGELFF TGTGCCAGCAGCCCGTGGAGCGGGAGAGGGACCGGGGAGCTGTTTTTT
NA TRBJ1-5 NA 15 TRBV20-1 CSALRFSESNQPQHF TGCAGTGCCCTCCGTTTTTCAGAAAGCAATCAGCCCCAGCATTTT
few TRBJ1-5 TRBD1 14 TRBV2 CASSDFGQVGPQHF TGTGCCAGCAGTGATTTTGGACAGGTTGGGCCCCAGCATTTT
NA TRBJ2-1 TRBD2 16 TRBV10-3 CAIRRLAGGLYNEQFF TGTGCCATCAGAAGACTAGCGGGAGGGCTCTACAATGAGCAGTTCTTC
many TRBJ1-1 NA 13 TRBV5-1 CASSRDGVSEAFF TGCGCCAGCAGTCGGGACGGAGTCTCCGAAGCTTTCTTT
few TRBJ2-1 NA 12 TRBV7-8 CASRDGYNEQFF TGTGCCAGCCGGGACGGGTACAATGAGCAGTTCTTC